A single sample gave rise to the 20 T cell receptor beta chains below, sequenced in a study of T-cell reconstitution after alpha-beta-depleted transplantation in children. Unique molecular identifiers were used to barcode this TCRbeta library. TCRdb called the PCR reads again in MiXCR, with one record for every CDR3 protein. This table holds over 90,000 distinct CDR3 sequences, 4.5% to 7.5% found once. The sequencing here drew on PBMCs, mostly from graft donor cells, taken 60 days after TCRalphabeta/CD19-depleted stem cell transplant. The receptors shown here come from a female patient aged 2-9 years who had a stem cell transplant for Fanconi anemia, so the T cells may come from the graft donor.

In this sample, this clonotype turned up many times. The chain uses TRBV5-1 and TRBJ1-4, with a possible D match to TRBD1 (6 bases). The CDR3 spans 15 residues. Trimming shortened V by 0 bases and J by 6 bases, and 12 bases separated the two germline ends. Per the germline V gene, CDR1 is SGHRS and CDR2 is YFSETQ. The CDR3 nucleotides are TGCGCCAGCAGCTTGGGGAACAGGGTTGATGAAAAACTGTTTTTT. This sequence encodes CASSLGNRVDEKLFF.

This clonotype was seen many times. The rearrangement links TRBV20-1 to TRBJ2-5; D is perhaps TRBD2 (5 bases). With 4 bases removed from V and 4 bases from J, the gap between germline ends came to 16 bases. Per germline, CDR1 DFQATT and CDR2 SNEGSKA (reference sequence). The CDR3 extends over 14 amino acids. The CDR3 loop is CSAIVDGDPETQYF. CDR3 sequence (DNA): TGCAGTGCTATCGTTGACGGGGATCCAGAGACCCAGTACTTC.

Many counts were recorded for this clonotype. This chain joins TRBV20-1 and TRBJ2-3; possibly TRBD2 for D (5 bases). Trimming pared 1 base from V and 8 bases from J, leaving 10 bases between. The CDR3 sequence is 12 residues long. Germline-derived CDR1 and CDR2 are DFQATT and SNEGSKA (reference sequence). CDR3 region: CSARAFEGTQYF. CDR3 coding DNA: TGCAGTGCTAGAGCCTTCGAGGGTACGCAGTATTTT.

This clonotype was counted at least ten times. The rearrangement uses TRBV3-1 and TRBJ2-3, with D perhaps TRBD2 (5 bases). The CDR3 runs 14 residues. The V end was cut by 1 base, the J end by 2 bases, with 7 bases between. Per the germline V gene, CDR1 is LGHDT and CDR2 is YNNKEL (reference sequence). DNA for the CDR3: TGTGCCAGCAGCCAAGCTAGCCACACAGATACGCAGTATTTT. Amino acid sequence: CASSQASHTDTQYF.

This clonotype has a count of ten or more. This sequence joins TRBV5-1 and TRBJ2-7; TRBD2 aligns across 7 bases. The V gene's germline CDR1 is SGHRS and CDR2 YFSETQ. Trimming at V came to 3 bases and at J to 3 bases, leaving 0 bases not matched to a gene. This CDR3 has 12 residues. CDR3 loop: CASSWDYYEQYF. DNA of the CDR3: TGCGCCAGCAGCTGGGACTACTACGAGCAGTACTTC.

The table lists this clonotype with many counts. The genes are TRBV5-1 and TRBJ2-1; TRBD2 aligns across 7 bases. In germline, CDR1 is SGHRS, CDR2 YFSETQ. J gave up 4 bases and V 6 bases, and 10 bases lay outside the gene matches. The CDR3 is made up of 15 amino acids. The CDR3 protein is CASTPERGGYNEQFF. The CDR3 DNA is TGCGCCAGCACCCCTGAGCGGGGAGGTTACAATGAGCAGTTCTTC.

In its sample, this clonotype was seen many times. CDR3 bases: TGTGCCAGCAGTTTAGGGGGAAATGAGCAGTTCTTC. This translates into CASSLGGNEQFF. The chain has TRBV12-3 or TRBV12-4 and TRBJ2-1; D is ambiguous. Trimming stripped 1 base from V and 7 bases from J, with 5 bases between. The CDR3 covers 12 residues.

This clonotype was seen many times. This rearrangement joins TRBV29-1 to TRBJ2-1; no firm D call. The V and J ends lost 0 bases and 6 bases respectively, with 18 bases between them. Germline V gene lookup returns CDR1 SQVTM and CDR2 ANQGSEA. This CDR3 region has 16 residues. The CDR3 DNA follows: TGCAGCGTTGAAGACAGGTGGCTTCGGCAGGCCAATGAGCAGTTCTTC. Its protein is CSVEDRWLRQANEQFF.

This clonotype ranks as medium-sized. DNA for the CDR3: TGTGCCAGCTCACCAATCCCGGGGAACACCGGGGAGCTGTTTTTT. Translating gives CASSPIPGNTGELFF. The J gene is TRBJ2-2, the V gene TRBV18; D uncertain. The CDR3 extends over 15 amino acids. Germline V gene data show CDR1 as KGHSH and CDR2 as LQKENI. V was clipped by 2 bases and J by 1 base, with 8 bases between them.

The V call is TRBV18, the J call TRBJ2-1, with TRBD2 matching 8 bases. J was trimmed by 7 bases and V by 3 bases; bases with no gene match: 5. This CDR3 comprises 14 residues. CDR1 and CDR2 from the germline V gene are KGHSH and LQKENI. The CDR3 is CASSPGTSRNEQFF. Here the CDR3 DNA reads TGTGCCAGCTCACCGGGGACTAGTCGGAATGAGCAGTTCTTC.

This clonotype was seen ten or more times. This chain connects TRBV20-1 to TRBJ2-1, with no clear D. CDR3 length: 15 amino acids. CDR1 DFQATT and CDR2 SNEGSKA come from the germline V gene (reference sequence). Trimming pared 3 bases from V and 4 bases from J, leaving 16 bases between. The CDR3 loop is CSARALLRPYNEQFF. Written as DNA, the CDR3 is TGCAGTGCTAGGGCGTTGCTACGGCCTTACAATGAGCAGTTCTTC.

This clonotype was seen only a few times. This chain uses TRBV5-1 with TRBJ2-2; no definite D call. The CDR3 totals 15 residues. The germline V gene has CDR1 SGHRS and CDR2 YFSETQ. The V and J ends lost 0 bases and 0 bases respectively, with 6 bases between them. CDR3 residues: CASSLEFSNTGELFF. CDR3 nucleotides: TGCGCCAGCAGCTTGGAATTCTCGAACACCGGGGAGCTGTTTTTT.

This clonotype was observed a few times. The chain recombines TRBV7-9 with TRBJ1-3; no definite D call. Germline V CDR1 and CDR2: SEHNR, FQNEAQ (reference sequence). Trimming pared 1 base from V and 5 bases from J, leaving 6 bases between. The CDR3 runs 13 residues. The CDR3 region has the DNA TGTGCCAGCAGCTTAGGTCGGAGAAACACCATATATTTT. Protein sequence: CASSLGRRNTIYF.

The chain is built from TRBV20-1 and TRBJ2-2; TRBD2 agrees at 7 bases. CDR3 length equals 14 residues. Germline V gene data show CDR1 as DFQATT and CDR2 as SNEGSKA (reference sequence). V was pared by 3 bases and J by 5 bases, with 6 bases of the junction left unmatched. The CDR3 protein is CSASASGLTGELFF. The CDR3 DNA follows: TGCAGTGCTAGTGCTAGCGGTTTAACCGGGGAGCTGTTTTTT.

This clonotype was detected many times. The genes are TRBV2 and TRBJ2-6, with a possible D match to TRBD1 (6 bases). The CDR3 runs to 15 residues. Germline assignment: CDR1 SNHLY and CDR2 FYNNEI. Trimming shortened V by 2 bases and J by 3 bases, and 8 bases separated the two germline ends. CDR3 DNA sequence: TGTGCCAGCAGTGAAAACAGGGATGGGGCCAACGTCCTGACTTTC. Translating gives CASSENRDGANVLTF.

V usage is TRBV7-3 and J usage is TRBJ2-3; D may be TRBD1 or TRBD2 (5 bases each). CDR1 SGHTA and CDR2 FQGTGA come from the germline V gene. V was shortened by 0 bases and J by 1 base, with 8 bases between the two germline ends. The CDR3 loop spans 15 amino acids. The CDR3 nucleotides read TGTGCCAGCAGCTTAACGGGGGTCGGCACAGATACGCAGTATTTT. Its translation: CASSLTGVGTDTQYF.

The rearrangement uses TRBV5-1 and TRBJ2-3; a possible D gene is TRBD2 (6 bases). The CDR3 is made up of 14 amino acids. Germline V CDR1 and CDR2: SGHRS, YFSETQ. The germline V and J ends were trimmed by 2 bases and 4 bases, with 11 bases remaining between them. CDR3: CASSFRELADTQYF. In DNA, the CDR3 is TGCGCCAGCAGCTTTCGGGAGTTGGCAGATACGCAGTATTTT.

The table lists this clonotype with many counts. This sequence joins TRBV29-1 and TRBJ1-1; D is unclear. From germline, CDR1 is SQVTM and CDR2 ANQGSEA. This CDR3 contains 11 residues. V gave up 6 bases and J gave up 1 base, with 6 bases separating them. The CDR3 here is CSVSENTEAFF. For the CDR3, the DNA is TGCAGCGTGTCCGAGAACACTGAAGCTTTCTTT.

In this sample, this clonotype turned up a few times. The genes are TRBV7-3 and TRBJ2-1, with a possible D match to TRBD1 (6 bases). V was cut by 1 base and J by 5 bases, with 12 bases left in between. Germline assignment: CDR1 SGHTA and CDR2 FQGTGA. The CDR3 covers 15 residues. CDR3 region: CASSLRSRGDNEQFF. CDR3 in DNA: TGTGCCAGCAGCTTAAGATCCAGGGGAGACAATGAGCAGTTCTTC.

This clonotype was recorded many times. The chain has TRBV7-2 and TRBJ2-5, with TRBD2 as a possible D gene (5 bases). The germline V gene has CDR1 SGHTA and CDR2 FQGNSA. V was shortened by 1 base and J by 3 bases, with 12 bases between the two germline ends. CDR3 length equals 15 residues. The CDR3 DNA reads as TGTGCCAGCAGCTTAGAACGGACTTTGGAAGAGACCCAGTACTTC. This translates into CASSLERTLEETQYF.